This T cell receptor beta chain was recorded in a study of T cells after yellow fever vaccination. On the study more broadly: Where fractions had low cell numbers, libraries were prepared from them with the SMART-Seq v4 Ultra Low Input RNA kit. Regarding the study as a whole: Clonotypes appearing in both CD4 and CD8 compartments existed, and their share was small.

5'RACE template switching generated TCR cDNA, adding a universal primer site and UMIs. TCRdb itself ran the 5' RACE reads through MiXCR, one entry per CDR3 protein. The data show fewer than 500,000 distinct CDR3 sequences, roughly a sixth seen once. Remarks on this clonotype: Its matching antigen is unknown.

The ends were cut back, 2 bases at V and 0 bases at J, with 7 bases in the middle. Germline V gene sequence: CDR1 MNHEY, CDR2 SVGEGT. The CDR3 has 15 amino acids. V and J are TRBV6-2 or TRBV6-3 and TRBJ1-4; D gene unclear. The receptor's source is a man aged 18-30 years who received the YFV17D yellow fever vaccine. The specimen comprised PBMCs, sampled before the yellow fever booster vaccination. Here the CDR3 DNA reads TGTGCCAGCAGTTACACCCGTGCAACTAATGAAAAACTGTTTTTT. Protein product: CASSYTRATNEKLFF.